These 18 T cell receptor beta chains originate from one sample sequenced in a study of OX40 agonist ivuxolimab in advanced cancers. TCRdb keeps only in-frame clones here, not all; method: immunoSEQ multiplex PCR. The table lists tens of thousands of clones, around 80% of them singletons. The sequences come from CD4+ or CD8+ T cells sorted from blood, collected in a trial of the OX40 agonist ivuxolimab. These receptors came from an adult with an advanced solid tumor such as melanoma, head and neck, liver or kidney cancer.

The genes are TRBV7-9 and TRBJ1-4, with 10 bases identical to TRBD1. The CDR3 loop spans 14 amino acids. Germline lookup yields CDR1 SEHNR and CDR2 FQNEAQ (reference sequence). J gave up 7 bases and V 8 bases, and 7 bases lay outside the gene matches. The DNA of the CDR3 is TGTGCCAGCGGCGACAGGGGGCTGGGTGAAAAACTGTTTTTT. This codes for CASGDRGLGEKLFF. Drawing the rest from reference TRBV7-9 and TRBJ1-4, the complete variable domain is DTGVSQNPRHKITKRGQNVTFRCDPISEHNRLYWYRQTLGQGPEFLTYFQNEAQLEKSRLLSDRFSAERPKGSFSTLEIQRTEQGDSAMYLCASGDRGLGEKLFFGSGTQLSVL.

This clone is classed as medium-sized. The V gene is TRBV14, the J gene TRBJ2-5; no reliable D call. The CDR3 has 13 residues. The ends were cut back, 0 bases at V and 14 bases at J, with 16 bases in the middle. CDR1 SGHDN and CDR2 FVKESK come from the germline V gene. This CDR3 is CASSQDRLGPGYF. DNA of the CDR3: TGTGCCAGCAGCCAAGATCGATTAGGACCCGGTTACTTC.

The sample holds one count of this clone. The chain couples TRBV12-5 to TRBJ2-3, with D hard to call. Trimming pared 5 bases from V and 6 bases from J, leaving 12 bases between. Germline loops: CDR1 LGHNT, CDR2 FRNRAP. The length of the CDR3 is 13 residues. DNA for the CDR3: TGTGCTAGTGGTCCCAGGACGGGCGATACGCAGTATTTT. Protein product: CASGPRTGDTQYF.

This clone was recorded once. The V gene is TRBV11-2, the J gene TRBJ2-5; 11 bases are shared with TRBD2. The germline gives CDR1 SGHAT, CDR2 FQNNGV. This CDR3 spans 13 amino acids. J gave up 4 bases and V 6 bases, and 1 base lay outside the gene matches. CDR3 DNA: TGTGCCAGCAGGGGACTAGCGGTAGAGACCCAGTACTTC. Translation gives CASRGLAVETQYF.

The chain has TRBV11-3 and TRBJ1-3; D remains ambiguous. The CDR3 is made up of 15 amino acids. Germline V CDR1 and CDR2: SGHNT, YENEEA. Deletions cut 5 bases from V and 0 bases from J, with 11 bases between. The CDR3 loop is CASSIQSSSGNTIYF. DNA of the CDR3: TGTGCCAGCAGCATACAGAGTAGCTCTGGAAACACCATATATTTT.

The chain has TRBV27 and TRBJ2-4, with D maybe TRBD2 (6 bases). V was pared by 6 bases and J by 11 bases, with 17 bases between. From germline, CDR1 is MNHEY and CDR2 SMNVEV (reference sequence). This CDR3 comprises 13 residues. The CDR3 here is CASSFSPGGFQYF. The CDR3 DNA reads TGTGCCAGCAGCTTTTCGCCCGGGGGTTTTCAGTACTTC.

The rearrangement joins TRBV27 to TRBJ2-3; 7 bases are a match to TRBD1. The CDR3 contains 16 residues. Germline V lookup: CDR1 MNHEY, CDR2 SMNVEV (reference sequence). J was trimmed by 4 bases and V by 1 base; bases with no gene match: 8. CDR3 amino acids: CASSLYSPRGSDTQYF. In DNA, the CDR3 is TGTGCCAGCAGTTTATACTCTCCCAGGGGGTCAGATACGCAGTATTTT.

There are a few counts of this clone. This sequence joins TRBV28 and TRBJ1-6; 8 bases are a match to TRBD1. The CDR3 contains 15 residues. The germline V gene encodes CDR1 MDHEN and CDR2 SYDVKM. After removal of 5 bases from V and 6 bases from J, the junction contained 6 bases not matched to a gene. CDR3 amino acids: CASSVQGAPNSPLHF. The CDR3 region has the DNA TGTGCCAGCAGTGTGCAGGGGGCTCCTAATTCACCCCTCCACTTT.

This chain uses TRBV15 with TRBJ2-3; 8 bases map to TRBD2. The CDR3 is made up of 13 amino acids. The ends lost 7 bases at V and 3 bases at J; junction bases unmatched: 3. CDR1 and CDR2 from the germline V gene are LNHNV and YYDKDF (reference sequence). In DNA form, the CDR3 reads TGTGCCACCATCCGGGGGGGAACAGATACGCAGTATTTT. Protein: CATIRGGTDTQYF.

V and J are TRBV11-2 and TRBJ2-3; 7 nucleotides match TRBD2. V shed 1 base and J 5 bases; nucleotides not matched to a gene: 0. Germline V gene lookup returns CDR1 SGHAT and CDR2 FQNNGV. This CDR3 has 13 residues. The DNA of the CDR3 is TGTGCCAGCAGCTTAGCGGGGGGAGATACGCAGTATTTT. It yields the protein CASSLAGGDTQYF.

The V gene is TRBV15, the J gene TRBJ1-2; 10 nucleotides agree with TRBD1. Germline-derived CDR1 and CDR2 are LNHNV and YYDKDF (reference sequence). The CDR3 has 13 amino acids. The V gene end was trimmed by 4 bases and the J gene end by 5 bases; junction bases not matched to a gene: 1. The CDR3 bases are TGTGCCACCAGCACGGGACAGGGGTATGGCTACACCTTC. This sequence encodes CATSTGQGYGYTF.

This chain joins TRBV9 and TRBJ2-5, with D possibly TRBD2 on 5 matching bases. Trimming took 0 bases from V and 2 from J, leaving 8 bases between them. Per germline, CDR1 SGDLS and CDR2 YYNGEE. This CDR3 has 14 residues. This CDR3 reads CASSVESGQETQYF. The CDR3 region has the DNA TGTGCCAGCAGCGTAGAAAGCGGTCAAGAGACCCAGTACTTC.

This chain connects TRBV5-6 to TRBJ2-5; 7 bases line up with TRBD2. The CDR3 has 14 residues. After removal of 2 bases from V and 4 bases from J, the junction contained 5 bases not matched to a gene. CDR1 SGHDT and CDR2 YYEEEE come from the germline V gene. This CDR3 is CASSFSGTGETQYF. The DNA of the CDR3 is TGTGCCAGCAGCTTCAGCGGGACGGGAGAGACCCAGTACTTC.

This clone was seen just once. The chain uses TRBV27 and TRBJ2-3; 9 nucleotides match TRBD1. The germline CDR1 and CDR2 sequences are MNHEY and SMNVEV (reference sequence). Trimming took 5 bases from V and 8 from J; bases not matched to a gene: 17. The CDR3 loop spans 17 amino acids. The CDR3 region is CASSPPAGTGRPATQYF. CDR3 bases: TGTGCCAGCAGTCCCCCAGCCGGGACAGGGAGGCCTGCTACGCAGTATTTT.

This clone rates as medium-sized. The V call is TRBV10-1, the J call TRBJ2-2; 7 nucleotides line up with TRBD1. V was pared by 8 bases and J by 5 bases, with 5 bases of the junction left unmatched. Germline V lookup: CDR1 WNHNN, CDR2 SYGVQD (reference sequence). The CDR3 has 13 residues. This CDR3 reads CASSPRGTGELFF. DNA of the CDR3: TGCGCCAGCTCCCCCAGGGGGACCGGGGAGCTGTTTTTT.

This rearrangement joins TRBV7-2 to TRBJ1-5; no reliable D call. V lost 7 bases to trimming and J lost 7 bases, with 20 bases between them. Germline CDR1 SGHTA, CDR2 FQGNSA. The CDR3 covers 15 residues. The CDR3 region has the DNA TGTGCCAGCACCCTCATAGACCGGGATGCCCAGCCCCAGCATTTT. Its translation: CASTLIDRDAQPQHF.

This sequence joins TRBV18 and TRBJ2-3; no reliable D call. Germline V gene lookup returns CDR1 KGHSH and CDR2 LQKENI. V dropped 6 bases and J dropped 0 bases, with 19 bases sitting between them. The CDR3 extends over 17 amino acids. The chain's CDR3 is CASSSLSRSVSTDTQYF. CDR3 DNA sequence: TGTGCCAGCTCTTCCCTAAGCAGGAGCGTTAGCACAGATACGCAGTATTTT.

The chain uses TRBV6-5 and TRBJ2-1, with a weak D call TRBD1 (6 bases). Germline CDR1 and CDR2: MNHEY and SVGAGI. CDR3 size: 15 residues. V lost 2 bases to trimming and J lost 6 bases, with 14 bases between them. CDR3 nucleotides: TGTGCCAGCAGTTACCGCCCAATACAGGGCAATGAGCAGTTCTTC. Residues: CASSYRPIQGNEQFF.